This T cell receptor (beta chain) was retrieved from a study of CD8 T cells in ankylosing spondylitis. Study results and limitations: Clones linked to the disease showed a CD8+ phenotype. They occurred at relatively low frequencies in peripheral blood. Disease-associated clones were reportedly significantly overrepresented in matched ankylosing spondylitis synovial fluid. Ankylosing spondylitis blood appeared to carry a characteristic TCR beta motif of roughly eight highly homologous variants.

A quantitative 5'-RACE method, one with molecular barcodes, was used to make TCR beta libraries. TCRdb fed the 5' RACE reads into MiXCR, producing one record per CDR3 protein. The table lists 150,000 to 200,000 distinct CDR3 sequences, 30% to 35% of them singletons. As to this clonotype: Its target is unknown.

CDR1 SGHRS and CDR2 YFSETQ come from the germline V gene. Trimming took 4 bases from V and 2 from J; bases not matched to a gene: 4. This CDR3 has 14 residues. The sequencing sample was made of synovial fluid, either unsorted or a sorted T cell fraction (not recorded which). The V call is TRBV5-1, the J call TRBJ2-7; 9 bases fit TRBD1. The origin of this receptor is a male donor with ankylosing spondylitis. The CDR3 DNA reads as TGCGCCAGCAGCGCGGGACAGGGTACCTACGAGCAGTACTTC. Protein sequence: CASSAGQGTYEQYF.